The following is a T cell receptor (beta chain) sequence with its context. The antigen is not known. This sample was included in a study of blood T cells in healthy people across ages. Notes on the study in general: Older age went with lower TCR beta diversity per million T cells, in a roughly linear way.

PBMCs were isolated at a quantity of at least 7 million per sample. CDR1 MDHEN and CDR2 SYDVKM come from the germline V gene. This CDR3 is 13 amino acids long. V lost 6 bases and J 6 bases, leaving 14 bases between the germline ends. Then a second PCR, running roughly 7 to 12 cycles, was carried out with a sample-barcoded 5' primer and a J-beta primer mix. Using its own MiXCR run on the 5' RACE reads, TCRdb lists one record per CDR3 protein. The table includes about 1.6 million distinct CDR3 sequences, about 35% detected once. Sample: blood. This sequence originates from a woman aged 30 to 39 in good health. The rearrangement links TRBV28 to TRBJ1-1; perhaps TRBD1 as D (6 bases). CDR3 amino acids: CASRGADNAEAFF. CDR3 sequence (DNA): TGTGCCAGCAGGGGGGCGGATAACGCTGAAGCTTTCTTT. Based on the CDR3 plus reference TRBV28 and TRBJ1-1, the full variable domain is DVKVTQSSRYLVKRTGEKVFLECVQDMDHENMFWYRQDPGLGLRLIYFSYDVKMKEKGDIPEGYSVSREKKERFSLILESASTNQTSMYLCASRGADNAEAFFGQGTRLTVV.